This TCR beta chain was sequenced in a study of vaccination effects on CD4 cells after COVID-19. Looking at the study overall: All participants had two doses of either the BNT162b2 or mRNA-1273 vaccine. Study-level findings and limits: Pronounced clonal contraction occurred in clones induced by infection and by vaccine late after vaccination.

This CDR3 has 12 amino acids. CDR1 and CDR2 (germline): PRHDT, FYEKMQ (reference sequence). Trimming took 6 bases from V and 6 from J, leaving 11 bases between them. As to this clone: The antigen is unknown.

Profiled with immunoSEQ multiplex PCR; TCRdb holds only in-frame clones, not every one. The sample holds tens of thousands of clones, approximately 74% seen once. ViraFEST used viral peptide pools to expand antigen-specific CD4+ T cells before sequencing. Scientists isolated CD4+ T cells after an approximately 9-day culture period ended. Vaccinees lacked prior SARS-CoV-2 infection and tested negative for nucleocapsid antibodies. Some 2 million PBMC were seeded per well and grown in the presence of approximately 9.5 IU/ml IL-2 and 9.5 to 10 ug/ml peptides. The material was CD4+ T cells from PBMCs cultured with HCoV-229E spike peptides, obtained before COVID-19 vaccination. The chain employs TRBV13 and TRBJ1-1; D unclear. The TCR sequence derives from a human donor who received a COVID-19 vaccine. The DNA for the CDR3 is TGTGCCAGCAGGAATCGGGAGGCTGAAGCTTTCTTT. Encoded protein: CASRNREAEAFF.